Presented here are 8 T cell receptor beta chains from one specimen sequenced in a study of T cell responses to AZD1222 COVID-19 vaccine (dated by TCRdb to the early 2020s). Read against the paper, the sample's time point label means: about 28 days (+/-7) after the second vaccine dose. The protocol used for the library was the immunoSEQ multiplex PCR assay. This is the immuneACCESS table as TCRdb keeps it, with only in-frame sequences that have V and J called. A part of the clones is gone; compared with another copy, unresolved V genes explain less than half, and the rest is unexplained. The sample data list over 80,000 clones, and more than 85% of these were observed just once. The biggest ten clones account for 6.5% to 10% of the sample. The sequences come from peripheral blood, collected 28 days after the second AZD1222 dose. The origin of the receptors is an adult who received the AZD1222 COVID-19 vaccine.

This chain joins TRBV2 and TRBJ2-3, with TRBD1 matching over 8 bases. Germline values: CDR1 SNHLY, CDR2 FYNNEI. The ends lost 2 bases at V and 3 bases at J; junction bases unmatched: 1. The CDR3 extends over 14 amino acids. CDR3 protein: CASSEQGATDTQYF. The CDR3 nucleotides read TGTGCCAGCAGTGAACAGGGGGCGACAGATACGCAGTATTTT. Full variable domain (remainder filled in from reference TRBV2 and TRBJ2-3): EPEVTQTPSHQVTQMGQEVILRCVPISNHLYFYWYRQILGQKVEFLVSFYNNEISEKSEIFDDQFSVERPDGSNFTLKIRSTKLEDSAMYFCASSEQGATDTQYFGPGTRLTVL.

The chain uses TRBV5-8 and TRBJ2-7; no firm D call. The CDR3 extends over 13 amino acids. The ends were cut back, 3 bases at V and 2 bases at J, with 9 bases in the middle. Germline V gene sequence: CDR1 SGHTS, CDR2 YDEGEE. CDR3 nucleotides: TGTGCCAGCAGCTCGTCTTACCCCTACGAGCAGTACTTC. It specifies CASSSSYPYEQYF.

The genes are TRBV21-1 and TRBJ2-3; no check of the table's D call, TRBD1, against the DNA was made. TRBV21-1 is termed a pseudogene. The CDR3 has 17 amino acids. The CDR3 reads CASSKRRPGQGKDTQYF. As DNA, the CDR3 is TGTGCCAGCAGCAAAAGAAGGCCGGGACAGGGAAAAGATACGCAGTATTTT.

The genes are TRBV5-4 and TRBJ2-7; possibly TRBD1 for D (6 bases). CDR3 length: 14 residues. Trimming left V 4 bases short and J 3 bases short, with 14 bases between. Germline assignment: CDR1 SGHNT and CDR2 YYREEE (reference sequence). Written as DNA, the CDR3 is TGTGCCAGCAGCCCTAGACGGGACAACTACGAGCAGTACTTC. The encoded protein is CASSPRRDNYEQYF.

V usage is TRBV27 and J usage is TRBJ2-1, with a tentative D call TRBD2 (6 bases). Germline-derived CDR1 and CDR2 are MNHEY and SMNVEV (reference sequence). The CDR3 extends over 15 amino acids. Trimming took 3 bases from V and 4 from J, leaving 13 bases between them. The CDR3 DNA is TGTGCCAGCAGTTTCGGCGGGACGTTATACAATGAGCAGTTCTTC. It yields the protein CASSFGGTLYNEQFF.

DNA of the CDR3: TGTGCCAGCAGTGAAGCGCTTGGGGCAGCTCCACTCCACTTT. The encoded protein is CASSEALGAAPLHF. The rearrangement uses TRBV2 and TRBJ1-6; a weak D match, TRBD1 (5 bases). The V and J ends lost 0 bases and 16 bases respectively, with 16 bases between them. The germline V gene has CDR1 SNHLY and CDR2 FYNNEI. The CDR3 length is 14 residues.

Only a few counts were recorded for this clone. The V call is TRBV7-2, the J call TRBJ1-3, with D unresolved. The V and J ends lost 0 bases and 4 bases respectively, with 7 bases between them. Germline V CDR1 and CDR2: SGHTA, FQGNSA. The CDR3 consists of 14 residues. CDR3: CASSLASAGNTIYF. CDR3 coding DNA: TGTGCCAGCAGCTTAGCATCGGCCGGAAACACCATATATTTT.

This clone has a single count. The V and J genes are TRBV28 and TRBJ1-2; 7 bases agree with TRBD1. The CDR3 is 16 residues long. From germline, CDR1 is MDHEN and CDR2 SYDVKM. Trimming cost V 1 base and J 6 bases; bases outside gene matches: 11. This CDR3 is CASSLLTGQSRHGYTF. The CDR3 DNA follows: TGTGCCAGCAGTTTATTGACGGGACAGTCGCGGCATGGCTACACCTTC.